These 28 T cell receptor beta chains originate from one sample sequenced in a study of cytomegalovirus exposure and HLA in healthy donors. Primers included in the PCR were 60 Vbeta and 13 Jbeta primers. Repertoires were generated with immunoSEQ multiplex PCR, while TCRdb's copy carries only in-frame clones and drops some. The sample carries 130,000 or so clones, 75% to 85% recorded once. The sample was PBMCs. These receptors all stem from a woman aged 45-59 years in good health and CMV-seropositive.

This clone was seen more than once but under ten times. V and J are TRBV28 and TRBJ1-1, with TRBD1 matching 7 bases. Losses at the gene ends were 4 bases for V and 4 bases for J; bases not matched to a gene: 3. Germline values: CDR1 MDHEN, CDR2 SYDVKM. The length of the CDR3 is 13 residues. Here the CDR3 DNA reads TGTGCCAGCAGTTCCCACAGGGGCACTGAAGCTTTCTTT. It translates to CASSSHRGTEAFF. The variable domain in full, with the rest retrieved from reference TRBV28 and TRBJ1-1, is DVKVTQSSRYLVKRTGEKVFLECVQDMDHENMFWYRQDPGLGLRLIYFSYDVKMKEKGDIPEGYSVSREKKERFSLILESASTNQTSMYLCASSSHRGTEAFFGQGTRLTVV.

CDR3 DNA: TGTGCCAGCAGTTACTCGGAGACAGGGGCCTACGAGCAGTACTTC. Translating gives CASSYSETGAYEQYF. The chain combines TRBV6-6 with TRBJ2-7; 8 bases agree with TRBD1. Germline-derived CDR1 and CDR2 are MNHNY and SVGAGI (reference sequence). The CDR3 is 15 residues long. Trimming took 0 bases from V and 2 from J; bases not matched to a gene: 3.

This clone was seen once. The chain carries TRBV5-1 and TRBJ2-3, with 9 bases fitting TRBD2. The V gene's germline CDR1 is SGHRS and CDR2 YFSETQ. V lost 4 bases, J lost 0 bases, and 9 bases stayed unmatched. CDR3 length: 17 residues. The CDR3 region is CASSRLASGISTDTQYF. The CDR3 coding sequence is TGCGCCAGCAGCCGGCTGGCTAGCGGGATTAGCACAGATACGCAGTATTTT.

The V call is TRBV27, the J call TRBJ1-4; no clear D. V lost 8 bases, J lost 5 bases, and 12 bases lay in between. Germline CDR1 is MNHEY and CDR2 is SMNVEV (reference sequence). This CDR3 contains 13 residues. The DNA for the CDR3 is TGTGCCAGCTCGACGAGGGCAAATGAAAAACTGTTTTTT. Translated: CASSTRANEKLFF. The entire variable domain, with the rest obtained from reference TRBV27 and TRBJ1-4, is as follows: EAQVTQNPRYLITVTGKKLTVTCSQNMNHEYMSWYRQDPGLGLRQIYYSMNVEVTDKGDVPEGYKVSRKEKRNFPLILESPSPNQTSLYFCASSTRANEKLFFGSGTQLSVL.

The V gene is TRBV6-5, the J gene TRBJ1-1, with D uncertain. The germline CDR1 and CDR2 sequences are MNHEY and SVGAGI. This CDR3 comprises 14 residues. Trimming stripped 6 bases from V and 1 base from J, with 12 bases between. The CDR3 sequence: CASSRGMGNTEAFF. The CDR3 coding sequence is TGTGCCAGCAGCCGAGGGATGGGGAACACTGAAGCTTTCTTT.

The V and J genes are TRBV5-1 and TRBJ1-1; a weak D match, TRBD1 (6 bases). The CDR3 consists of 15 residues. Germline CDR1 reads SGHRS; CDR2 reads YFSETQ. Trimming removed 4 bases at V and 2 bases at J, with 15 bases between. In DNA form, the CDR3 reads TGCGCCAGCAGCCTTGGTGGGACACCCAACACTGAAGCTTTCTTT. Its translation is CASSLGGTPNTEAFF.

The chain joins TRBV2 to TRBJ2-1; TRBD1 might be the D (6 bases). CDR3 size: 14 residues. Deletions cut 11 bases from V and 8 bases from J, with 22 bases between. Looked up from germline, CDR1 is SNHLY and CDR2 is FYNNEI. CDR3 protein: CAGTIGTFNDEQFF. The DNA of the CDR3 is TGTGCCGGCACAATCGGGACATTCAACGATGAGCAGTTCTTC. Supplemented by reference TRBV2 and TRBJ2-1, the full variable domain reads EPEVTQTPSHQVTQMGQEVILRCVPISNHLYFYWYRQILGQKVEFLVSFYNNEISEKSEIFDDQFSVERPDGSNFTLKIRSTKLEDSAMYFCAGTIGTFNDEQFFGPGTRLTVL.

Here the CDR3 reads CASSPSSGRFYNEQFF. The CDR3 DNA sequence: TGTGCCAGCAGTCCATCTAGCGGGAGGTTTTATAATGAGCAGTTCTTC. The rearrangement joins TRBV28 to TRBJ2-1, with 11 bases that match TRBD2. Germline V gene lookup returns CDR1 MDHEN and CDR2 SYDVKM. The trim removed 5 bases at V and 7 bases at J, leaving 10 bases unmatched. The CDR3 loop spans 16 amino acids.

Written as DNA, the CDR3 is TGTGCCAGCAGTTATACGGGACAGGGGATTTGGGCTGAAGCTTTCTTT. This encodes CASSYTGQGIWAEAFF. The chain uses TRBV28 and TRBJ1-1; TRBD1 matches 10 bases. V lost 4 bases, J lost 6 bases, and 11 bases stayed unmatched. The CDR3 is 16 amino acids. Germline CDR1 and CDR2: MDHEN and SYDVKM. Combining the CDR3 with reference TRBV28 and TRBJ1-1 gives the whole variable domain DVKVTQSSRYLVKRTGEKVFLECVQDMDHENMFWYRQDPGLGLRLIYFSYDVKMKEKGDIPEGYSVSREKKERFSLILESASTNQTSMYLCASSYTGQGIWAEAFFGQGTRLTVV.

Regarding this clone: Its ends do not fully match the called genes, so a read error is possible. This chain joins TRBV5-1 and TRBJ2-2, with 7 bases aligning to TRBD1. This CDR3 has 14 amino acids. Germline CDR1 reads SGHRS; CDR2 reads YFSETQ. CDR3 sequence reads: CASGQDPNAGELFF. The CDR3 bases are TGCGCCAGCGGACAGGACCCGAACGCCGGGGAGCTGTTTTTT.

The chain joins TRBV2 to TRBJ2-2, with D possibly TRBD2 on 6 matching bases. The V and J ends lost 8 bases and 0 bases respectively, with 13 bases between them. The CDR3 contains 15 residues. Germline CDR1 and CDR2: SNHLY and FYNNEI. The CDR3 sequence: CASGTLPANTGELFF. The DNA of the CDR3 is TGTGCCAGCGGGACTCTACCCGCGAACACCGGGGAGCTGTTTTTT. The variable domain in full, completed from reference TRBV2 and TRBJ2-2, reads EPEVTQTPSHQVTQMGQEVILRCVPISNHLYFYWYRQILGQKVEFLVSFYNNEISEKSEIFDDQFSVERPDGSNFTLKIRSTKLEDSAMYFCASGTLPANTGELFFGEGSRLTVL.

This clone was observed a handful of times. This chain uses TRBV2 with TRBJ2-2; D uncertain. The CDR3 runs 13 residues. V was clipped by 2 bases and J by 1 base, with 2 bases between them. The germline V gene has CDR1 SNHLY and CDR2 FYNNEI. This CDR3 reads CASSERNTGELFF. CDR3 bases: TGTGCCAGCAGTGAACGGAACACCGGGGAGCTGTTTTTT.

This chain joins TRBV30 and TRBJ2-5, with 9 bases fitting TRBD1. The V gene end was trimmed by 3 bases and the J gene end by 4 bases; junction bases not matched to a gene: 3. Germline V gives CDR1 GTSNPN, CDR2 SVGIG (reference sequence). The CDR3 length is 13 residues. The CDR3 DNA reads as TGTGCCTGGAGGGGACAGGGCCTAGAGACCCAGTACTTC. Its translation is CAWRGQGLETQYF. Full variable domain (rest looked up from reference TRBV30 and TRBJ2-5): SQTIHQWPATLVQPVGSPLSLECTVEGTSNPNLYWYRQAAGRGLQLLFYSVGIGQISSEVPQNLSASRPQDRQFILSSKKLLLSDSGFYLCAWRGQGLETQYFGPGTRLLVL.

The V and J genes are TRBV7-9 and TRBJ2-7, with 10 bases that match TRBD1. The CDR3 is made up of 15 amino acids. Losses at the gene ends were 4 bases for V and 4 bases for J; bases not matched to a gene: 7. Germline assignment: CDR1 SEHNR and CDR2 FQNEAQ (reference sequence). CDR3 protein: CASSSRTGGDYEQYF. The CDR3 DNA reads as TGTGCCAGCAGCTCCCGGACAGGGGGTGATTACGAGCAGTACTTC.

As regards this clone: The identical CDR3 is also encoded by other nucleotide sequences in the sample. The chain employs TRBV5-4 and TRBJ2-3; TRBD1 might be the D (6 bases). The V gene's germline CDR1 is SGHNT and CDR2 YYREEE (reference sequence). The CDR3 runs to 15 residues. V was cut by 0 bases and J by 3 bases, with 11 bases left in between. CDR3 protein: CASSLVGRGTDTQYF. DNA for the CDR3: TGTGCCAGCAGCTTGGTGGGCAGGGGAACAGATACGCAGTATTTT.

The CDR3 DNA reads as TGTGCCAGCAGCTTAGATCGGTATCGGAGAGGGCTTGCGGTTTCCACTGAAGCTTTCTTT. The encoded protein is CASSLDRYRRGLAVSTEAFF. The chain combines TRBV11-2 with TRBJ1-1; D call uncertain. The V gene's germline CDR1 is SGHAT and CDR2 FQNNGV. CDR3 length equals 20 residues. Trimming took 0 bases from V and 4 from J, leaving 27 bases between them.

The rearrangement uses TRBV5-1 and TRBJ2-6; D remains unclear. The CDR3 is 15 residues long. Trimming took 0 bases from V and 11 from J, leaving 15 bases between them. Germline V lookup: CDR1 SGHRS, CDR2 YFSETQ. DNA for the CDR3: TGCGCCAGCAGCTTGGACCAACCGGGTGTCGACGTCCTGACTTTC. Amino acid sequence: CASSLDQPGVDVLTF.

The chain combines TRBV5-4 with TRBJ1-2, with D possibly TRBD1 on 5 matching bases. The CDR3 is 14 residues long. Germline V gives CDR1 SGHNT, CDR2 YYREEE (reference sequence). Trimming pared 5 bases from V and 8 bases from J, leaving 19 bases between. CDR3 DNA sequence: TGTGCCAGCAGGCCTCGGTGGGGGGTCGGGGGCTACACCTTC. Encoded protein: CASRPRWGVGGYTF.

With respect to this clone: The limits of the CDR3 on the DNA are not certain, so only TCRdb's listed CDR3 is given. The chain recombines TRBV21-1 with TRBJ1-6; the table gives TRBD1 as D, unverified against the DNA. TRBV21-1 is recorded as a pseudogene. 19 amino acids form the CDR3, both terminal residues included. The CDR3 protein is CASSNRVGQGSSYNSPLHF.

The chain joins TRBV7-9 to TRBJ2-5; maybe TRBD1 (6 bases). The better agreement between TRBJ2-7 and the DNA end casts doubt on the J call. In germline, CDR1 is SEHNR, CDR2 FQNEAQ (reference sequence). CDR3 length: 13 residues. CDR3 bases: TGTGCCAGCAGCCGGGACACGAGCTACGAGCAGTACTTC. This codes for CASSRDTSYEQYF.

In this sample, this clone turned up a few times. The identical CDR3 is also encoded by other nucleotide sequences in the sample. The rearrangement uses TRBV7-3 and TRBJ2-1, with 10 positions matching TRBD2. Germline trimming cut 1 base from V and 1 base from J; bases unmatched to any gene: 10. The CDR3 consists of 19 residues. The germline gives CDR1 SGHTA, CDR2 FQGTGA. CDR3 in amino acids: CASSLNLVRAGGSYNEQFF. The DNA of the CDR3 is TGTGCCAGCAGCTTAAACTTGGTGCGAGCGGGGGGGTCCTACAATGAGCAGTTCTTC. Based on the CDR3 plus reference TRBV7-3 and TRBJ2-1, the full variable domain is GAGVSQTPSNKVTEKGKYVELRCDPISGHTALYWYRQSLGQGPEFLIYFQGTGAADDSGLPNDRFFAVRPEGSVSTLKIQRTERGDSAVYLCASSLNLVRAGGSYNEQFFGPGTRLTVL.

This chain connects TRBV5-1 to TRBJ2-5, with TRBD2 matching over 7 bases. The J call may be faulty, since TRBJ2-7 better matches the DNA end. CDR1 is SGHRS, CDR2 YFSETQ, per germline. The CDR3 consists of 17 residues. This CDR3 reads CASSLAGEGPSSYEQYF. CDR3 nucleotides: TGCGCCAGCAGCTTGGCGGGGGAGGGCCCTTCCTCCTACGAGCAGTACTTC.

The V and J genes are TRBV6-6 and TRBJ1-5; maybe TRBD1 (6 bases). Per germline, CDR1 MNHNY and CDR2 SVGAGI (reference sequence). Between the trimmed V and J ends, which lost 8 bases and 4 bases, there was a span of 9 bases. This CDR3 has 12 residues. CDR3 protein: CASETGNQPQHF. In DNA form, the CDR3 reads TGTGCCAGCGAAACAGGGAATCAGCCCCAGCATTTT.

The V and J genes are TRBV7-9 and TRBJ1-2; 7 bases are a match to TRBD1. V was pared by 7 bases and J by 4 bases, with 6 bases of the junction left unmatched. The CDR3 consists of 13 residues. Germline lookup yields CDR1 SEHNR and CDR2 FQNEAQ (reference sequence). CDR3 in amino acids: CASNPRGIYGYTF. The CDR3 DNA is TGTGCCAGCAACCCCAGGGGGATCTATGGCTACACCTTC.

The V call is TRBV7-9, the J call TRBJ1-1; D call uncertain. The CDR3 loop spans 14 amino acids. Germline CDR1 reads SEHNR; CDR2 reads FQNEAQ (reference sequence). Trimming pared 5 bases from V and 1 base from J, leaving 11 bases between. CDR3 region: CASSPPGSNTEAFF. CDR3 in DNA: TGTGCCAGCAGCCCCCCGGGGTCGAACACTGAAGCTTTCTTT.

This chain uses TRBV4-3 with TRBJ1-1; 12 bases fit TRBD1. The CDR3 contains 17 residues. Losses at the gene ends were 1 base for V and 5 bases for J; bases not matched to a gene: 8. CDR1 LGHNA and CDR2 YSLEER come from the germline V gene. The CDR3 region is CASSQALRDRGRTEAFF. The CDR3 bases are TGCGCCAGCAGCCAAGCCCTTCGGGACAGGGGGCGGACTGAAGCTTTCTTT.

This clone was picked up a small number of times. The rearrangement uses TRBV5-6 and TRBJ2-3; a possible D gene is TRBD2 (7 bases). The CDR3 is 16 residues long. Germline values: CDR1 SGHDT, CDR2 YYEEEE. V shed 5 bases and J shed 6 bases, with 22 bases lying between them. The CDR3 nucleotides read TGTGCCAGCAGGCGGGGGCTAGCGAGCTCTGGGGATACGCAGTATTTT. As protein: CASRRGLASSGDTQYF.

This clone was counted only a few times. The V and J genes are TRBV5-1 and TRBJ1-1, with a possible D match to TRBD1 (5 bases). CDR1 is SGHRS and CDR2 is YFSETQ in the germline V gene. Trimming left V 0 bases short and J 8 bases short, with 11 bases between. CDR3 length: 13 amino acids. The CDR3 loop reads CASSLGSGGEAFF. CDR3 nucleotides: TGCGCCAGCAGCTTGGGCTCGGGGGGGGAAGCTTTCTTT.